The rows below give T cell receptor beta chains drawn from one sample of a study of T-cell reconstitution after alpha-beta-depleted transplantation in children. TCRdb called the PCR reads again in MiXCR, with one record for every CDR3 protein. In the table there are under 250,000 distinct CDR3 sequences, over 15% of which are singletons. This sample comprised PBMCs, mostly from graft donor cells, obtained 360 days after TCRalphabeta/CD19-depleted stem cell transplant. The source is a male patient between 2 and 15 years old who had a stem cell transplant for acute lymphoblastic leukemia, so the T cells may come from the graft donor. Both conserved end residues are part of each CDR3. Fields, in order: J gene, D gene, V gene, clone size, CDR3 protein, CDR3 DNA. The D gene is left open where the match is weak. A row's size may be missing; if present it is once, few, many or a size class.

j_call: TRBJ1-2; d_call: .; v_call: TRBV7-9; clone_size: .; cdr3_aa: CASSRGPLKGYGYTF; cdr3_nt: TGTGCCAGCAGCCGAGGACCGCTAAAGGGATATGGCTACACCTTC
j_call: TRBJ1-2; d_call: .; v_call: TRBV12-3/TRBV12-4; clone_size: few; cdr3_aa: CASSLQTYGYTF; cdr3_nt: TGTGCCAGCAGTTTACAGACCTATGGCTACACCTTC
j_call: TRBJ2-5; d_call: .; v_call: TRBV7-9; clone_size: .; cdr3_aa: CASSLLRVRETQYF; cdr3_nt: TGTGCCAGCAGCTTACTTAGGGTGCGGGAGACCCAGTACTTC
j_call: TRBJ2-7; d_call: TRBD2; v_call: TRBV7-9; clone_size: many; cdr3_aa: CASSPGLIGPYEQYF; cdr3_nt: TGTGCCAGCAGCCCGGGACTAATCGGGCCGTACGAGCAGTACTTC
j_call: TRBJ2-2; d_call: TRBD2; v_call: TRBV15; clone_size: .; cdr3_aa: CATSSDKAGGMNTGELFF; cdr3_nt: TGTGCCACCAGCTCTGATAAAGCGGGGGGGATGAACACCGGGGAGCTGTTTTTT
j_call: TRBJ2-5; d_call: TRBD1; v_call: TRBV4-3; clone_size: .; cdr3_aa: CASSPTGTGLRETQYF; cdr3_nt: TGCGCCAGCAGCCCCACCGGGACAGGGTTGCGAGAGACCCAGTACTTC
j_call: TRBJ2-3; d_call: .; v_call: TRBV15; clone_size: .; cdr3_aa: CATSTNRQTSTDTQYF; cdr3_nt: TGTGCCACCAGCACGAATAGACAGACTAGCACAGATACGCAGTATTTT
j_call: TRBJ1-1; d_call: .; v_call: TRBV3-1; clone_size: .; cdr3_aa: CASSTGGDTEAFF; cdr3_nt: TGTGCCAGCAGCACGGGTGGGGATACTGAAGCTTTCTTT
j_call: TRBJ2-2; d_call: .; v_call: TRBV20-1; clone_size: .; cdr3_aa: CSATRGGTGELFF; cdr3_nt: TGCAGTGCCACCCGGGGCGGCACCGGGGAGCTGTTTTTT
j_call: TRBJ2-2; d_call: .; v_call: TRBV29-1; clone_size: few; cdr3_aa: CSVGQIGGIGELFF; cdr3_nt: TGCAGCGTTGGCCAAATTGGGGGCATCGGGGAGCTGTTTTTT
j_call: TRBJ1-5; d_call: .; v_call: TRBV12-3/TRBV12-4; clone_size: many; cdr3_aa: CASTKDSNQPQHF; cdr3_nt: TGTGCCAGCACTAAGGATAGCAATCAGCCCCAGCATTTT
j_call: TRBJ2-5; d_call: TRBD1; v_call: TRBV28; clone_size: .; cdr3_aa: CASTFWTGAQETQYF; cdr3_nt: TGTGCCAGTACTTTTTGGACAGGGGCCCAAGAGACCCAGTACTTC
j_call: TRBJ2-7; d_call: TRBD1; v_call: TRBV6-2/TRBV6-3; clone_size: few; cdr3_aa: CASSYRDRPYEQYF; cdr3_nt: TGTGCCAGCAGTTATCGGGACAGACCCTACGAGCAGTACTTC
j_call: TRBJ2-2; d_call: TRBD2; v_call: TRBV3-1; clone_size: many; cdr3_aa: CASSHGTNVPGELFF; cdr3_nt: TGTGCCAGCAGCCATGGGACTAACGTCCCCGGGGAGCTGTTTTTT
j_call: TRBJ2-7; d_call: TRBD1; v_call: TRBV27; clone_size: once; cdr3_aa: CASSFLRGRPSPGKYEQYF; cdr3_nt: TGTGCCAGCAGTTTTCTCAGGGGGCGACCTTCCCCGGGGAAATACGAGCAGTACTTC
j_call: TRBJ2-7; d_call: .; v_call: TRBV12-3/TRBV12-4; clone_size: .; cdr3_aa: CASSLTNEQYF; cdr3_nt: TGTGCCAGCAGTTTAACGAACGAGCAGTACTTC
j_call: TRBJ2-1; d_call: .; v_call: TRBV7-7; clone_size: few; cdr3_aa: CASSLARGHEQFF; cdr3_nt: TGTGCCAGCAGCTTAGCCAGGGGACATGAGCAGTTCTTC
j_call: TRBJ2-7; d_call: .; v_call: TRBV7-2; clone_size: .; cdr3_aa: CASSFAGLYEQYF; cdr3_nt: TGTGCCAGCAGCTTCGCAGGGCTTTACGAGCAGTACTTC
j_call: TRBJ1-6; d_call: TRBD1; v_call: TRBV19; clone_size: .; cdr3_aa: CASSIVSLKQGNNSPLHF; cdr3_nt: TGTGCCAGTAGTATAGTGTCCCTGAAACAGGGGAATAATTCACCCCTCCACTTT
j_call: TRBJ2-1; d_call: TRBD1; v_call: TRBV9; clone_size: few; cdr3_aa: CASSGRGQGPLEQFF; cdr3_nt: TGTGCCAGCAGCGGGCGGGGACAGGGCCCCCTTGAGCAGTTCTTC
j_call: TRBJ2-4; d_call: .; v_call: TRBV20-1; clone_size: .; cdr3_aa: CSAIGFKNIQYF; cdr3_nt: TGCAGTGCTATCGGGTTCAAAAACATTCAGTACTTC
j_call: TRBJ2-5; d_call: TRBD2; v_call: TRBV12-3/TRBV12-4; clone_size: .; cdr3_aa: CASSPRTSGGQYF; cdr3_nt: TGTGCCAGCAGTCCGAGGACTAGCGGTGGCCAGTACTTC
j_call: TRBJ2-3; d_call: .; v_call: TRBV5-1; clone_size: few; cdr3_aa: CASSLEGGRYIRRDTQYF; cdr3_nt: TGCGCCAGCAGCTTGGAAGGGGGGCGATACATCAGGAGGGATACGCAGTATTTT
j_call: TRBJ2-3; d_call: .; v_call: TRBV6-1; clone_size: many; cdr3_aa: CASSEDRVTDTQYF; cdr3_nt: TGTGCCAGCAGTGAAGACAGGGTCACAGATACGCAGTATTTT